The clone carrying this TCR beta chain was counted many times. As yet, its antigen is unknown. The source of the sample is a study of T cells in Graves' hyperthyroidism and ophthalmopathy. V lost 8 bases, J lost 5 bases, and 17 bases stayed unmatched. The CDR3 runs to 18 residues. The germline V gene has CDR1 SNHLY and CDR2 FYNNEI. Findings and caveats of the study: Model output signaled ophthalmopathy a median about 6.3 months ahead of onset.

TCR beta CDR3 sequences were amplified from RNA transcripts. With the HTBI primer set, the TCR CDR3 went through a first round of RT-PCR. From the multiplex PCR reads, TCRdb called clonotypes with MiXCR, one entry per CDR3 protein. The sample shows some 320,000 distinct CDR3 sequences, roughly 13% of them seen only once. The source is a woman aged 35 to 49 with Graves' ophthalmopathy. Sequencing used blood. The chain is built from TRBV2 and TRBJ2-2, with 10 bases that match TRBD2. The CDR3 sequence is CASRRGSGRAGGTGELFF. The CDR3 DNA sequence: TGTGCCAGCCGGCGTGGGAGCGGGAGGGCCGGGGGGACCGGGGAGCTGTTTTTT. Combining the CDR3 with reference TRBV2 and TRBJ2-2 gives the whole variable domain EPEVTQTPSHQVTQMGQEVILRCVPISNHLYFYWYRQILGQKVEFLVSFYNNEISEKSEIFDDQFSVERPDGSNFTLKIRSTKLEDSAMYFCASRRGSGRAGGTGELFFGEGSRLTVL.